Following are 3 T cell receptor beta chains from one sample sequenced in a study of early T cells in non-severe SARS-CoV-2 infection (dated by TCRdb to 2020 to 2023). The library was made by 5' RACE. The reads were generated on a NextSeq 500. The raw public reads went through TCRdb reprocessing: fastp at Q25, MiXCR clone calling, in-frame beta chains kept. Each CDR3 protein appears once, grouped with its most common genes and DNA. In all, the sample holds around 61,000 distinct CDR3 sequences, and roughly a tenth of those were seen once. About 1.7% of the sample rests with the top ten. The specimen was whole blood. The receptors were sampled from an adult who was a healthcare worker with PCR-confirmed SARS-CoV-2 infection or an uninfected control (not recorded which).

Many counts were recorded for this clonotype. The V call is TRBV30, the J call TRBJ2-2; 9 bases are shared with TRBD2. V gave up 4 bases and J gave up 6 bases; unmatched junction bases: 9. Looked up from germline, CDR1 is GTSNPN and CDR2 is SVGIG (reference sequence). This CDR3 comprises 15 residues. The CDR3 loop reads CAWIRGGARAGELFF. Here the CDR3 DNA reads TGTGCCTGGATACGCGGGGGGGCCAGAGCCGGGGAGCTGTTTTTT.

This clonotype showed up just a few times. The V call is TRBV29-1, the J call TRBJ1-1; possibly TRBD1 for D (5 bases). There are 15 residues in the CDR3. Germline V gene sequence: CDR1 SQVTM, CDR2 ANQGSEA. Trimming pared 6 bases from V and 2 bases from J, leaving 19 bases between. CDR3 sequence reads: CSVKPTPGTNTEAFF. The CDR3 DNA sequence: TGCAGCGTCAAGCCTACCCCCGGGACCAACACTGAAGCTTTCTTT.

This clonotype came up many times. The J gene is TRBJ1-2, the V gene TRBV19; D not resolved. The CDR3 spans 13 residues. V shed 7 bases and J shed 4 bases, with 13 bases lying between them. From germline, CDR1 is LNHDA and CDR2 SQIVND (reference sequence). In nucleotides, the CDR3 is TGTGCCAGTACCCCGCCCAGCGCCTATGGCTACACCTTC. Translated, it gives CASTPPSAYGYTF.